These T cell receptor beta chains were read from a single sample in a study of blood T cell repertoires in COVID-19. The data were produced by immunoSEQ multiplex PCR, yet TCRdb's version contains in-frame clones alone and is incomplete. The sample shows about 160,000 clones, 88% of them seen only once. The sample taken for sequencing was PBMCs or T cells enriched from blood (not recorded which). These receptors originate from a woman aged 45-60 years who had recovered from COVID-19. Both conserved end residues are part of each CDR3. Each record gives: V gene, J gene, clone size, D gene, CDR3 DNA, CDR3 protein. D genes are given only for firm matches. Only part of the rows carry a size: once, few, many, or a class if the clone is expanded.

>TRBV11-2|TRBJ1-4|once|TRBD1
TGTGCCAGCAGCTGGGGGACAGGGAGTAATGAAAAACTGTTTTTT
CASSWGTGSNEKLFF
>TRBV19|TRBJ2-2|many|.
TGTGCCAGTAACGTCCAGGGCGCGGACACCGGGGAGCTGTTTTTT
CASNVQGADTGELFF
>TRBV2|TRBJ1-2|.|.
TGTGCCAGCACCCGAGGGGAGGGGTCCTTCTACACCTTC
CASTRGEGSFYTF
>TRBV15|TRBJ2-6|.|.
TGTGCCACCATGTGGCCTGGGGCCAACGTCCTGACTTTC
CATMWPGANVLTF
>TRBV5-8|TRBJ1-4|.|.
TGTGCCAGCAGCCAATCCCGGACAGCTTTGAATAATGAAAAACTGTTTTTT
CASSQSRTALNNEKLFF
>TRBV19|TRBJ2-5|.|TRBD2
TGTGCCAGTAGATTGACTAGCGCAGACCAAGAGACCCAGTACTTC
CASRLTSADQETQYF
>TRBV6-4|TRBJ2-1|.|.
TGTGCCAGCAGTGATTACGGGTCGTTTTGCGATGAGCAGTTCTTC
CASSDYGSFCDEQFF
>TRBV6-6|TRBJ1-1|.|TRBD1
TGTGCCAGCAGTCCCAGGACAGGGGTGACCACTGAAGCTTTCTTT
CASSPRTGVTTEAFF
>TRBV13|TRBJ2-2|.|.
TGTGCCAGCAGCAAAGAGAACGGGGAGCTGTTTTTT
CASSKENGELFF
>TRBV19|TRBJ2-5|.|.
TGTGCCAGTAGTCACCCAGAACAGCAACAAGAGACCCAGTACTTC
CASSHPEQQQETQYF
>TRBV6-1|TRBJ2-7|.|.
TGTGCCAGCAGTGAAGTCAACTACCGGTCCTACGAGCAGTACTTC
CASSEVNYRSYEQYF
>TRBV6-2/TRBV6-3|TRBJ1-1|.|TRBD1
TGTGCCAGCAGTTACCCGGACAGGGGATCGGTGAACACTGAAGCTTTCTTT
CASSYPDRGSVNTEAFF
>TRBV24-1|TRBJ2-1|.|TRBD2
TGTGCCACCAGTGATCCCCTAGCGGGGGGCCCGGATGAGCAGTTCTTC
CATSDPLAGGPDEQFF
>TRBV27|TRBJ1-4|.|.
TGTGCCAGCAGCAAGATCGAAAGCCCCAAAAAACTGTTTTTT
CASSKIESPKKLFF
>TRBV5-4|TRBJ2-3|.|TRBD2
TGTGCCAGCAGCCCCCGTAGCGGGGGGGGTGGCACAGATACGCAGTATTTT
CASSPRSGGGGTDTQYF
>TRBV2|TRBJ2-7|.|.
TGTGCCAGCAGTGAAATCGTGGGAGTTTCCTACGAGCAGTACTTC
CASSEIVGVSYEQYF
>TRBV7-2|TRBJ1-6|.|.
TGTGCCAGCAGGGCCTTGACAGGAATTTCACCCCTCCACTTT
CASRALTGISPLHF
>TRBV29-1|TRBJ1-4|few|.
TGCAGCGTTGTTGGGGGGTTCGGAAAACTGTTTTTT
CSVVGGFGKLFF
>TRBV7-6|TRBJ1-5|.|.
TGTGCCAGCAGCTTAAACTTTAATCAGCCCCAGCATTTT
CASSLNFNQPQHF
>TRBV27|TRBJ1-2|.|.
TGTGCCAGCAGTTTTTCGAGACGGGACTCTGGCTACACCTTC
CASSFSRRDSGYTF
>TRBV7-2|TRBJ2-7|medium-sized|TRBD2
TGTGCCAGCAGCTTACTGGCGGGGGGTTACGAGCAGTACTTC
CASSLLAGGYEQYF
>TRBV7-2|TRBJ2-1|.|.
TGTGCCAGCAGTTTAGCAGGGGTTGGTGAGCAGTTCTTC
CASSLAGVGEQFF
>TRBV7-6|TRBJ2-1|.|.
TGTGCCAGCAGCCGGGGGTCCAATGAGCAGTTCTTC
CASSRGSNEQFF
>TRBV7-8|TRBJ1-1|.|.
TGTGCCAGCAGCTATGGGGAGGTTCGTAACACTGAAGCTTTCTTT
CASSYGEVRNTEAFF
>TRBV30|TRBJ1-1|.|.
TGTGCCTGGAATGCGGGGCAGGGATCCTTTCGGAACACTGAAGCTTTCTTT
CAWNAGQGSFRNTEAFF
>TRBV5-1|TRBJ2-3|.|.
TGCGCCAGCAGATCGACCGGGACTCGGGGCACAGATACGCAGTATTTT
CASRSTGTRGTDTQYF
>TRBV5-1|TRBJ1-2|.|.
TGCGCCAGCAGCTTGGTGGCAGGGAATGATGGCTACACCTTC
CASSLVAGNDGYTF
>TRBV11-3|TRBJ2-2|.|.
TGTGCCAGCAGCACTATTCGGGGGACCGGGGAGCTGTTTTTT
CASSTIRGTGELFF
>TRBV10-3|TRBJ2-1|.|TRBD1
TGTGCCATCAGCAACTCCGGACAGGGCGAGCAGTTCTTC
CAISNSGQGEQFF
>TRBV27|TRBJ2-3|once|.
TGTGCCAGCAGTTTAGGGAGTCTCACAGATACGCAGTATTTT
CASSLGSLTDTQYF
>TRBV7-2|TRBJ2-3|.|.
TGTGCCAGCAGCATTGGGCAAACAGATACGCAGTATTTT
CASSIGQTDTQYF
>TRBV2|TRBJ1-6|.|TRBD1
TGTGCCAGCAGGAGGGACAGGGGAATCTCACCCCTCCACTTT
CASRRDRGISPLHF
>TRBV9|TRBJ2-1|.|TRBD2
TGTGCCAGCACCGGACTAGCAGGGTTAAATGAGCAGTTCTTC
CASTGLAGLNEQFF